The rows below give T cell receptor beta chains drawn from one sample of a study of blood T cell repertoires in COVID-19. Repertoires were generated with immunoSEQ multiplex PCR, while TCRdb's copy carries only in-frame clones and drops some. The sample yields tens of thousands of clones, roughly nine tenths seen once. The specimen was peripheral blood. These receptor sequences come from a man aged 65 to 85 with active or convalescent COVID-19. The CDR3 runs from the conserved cysteine through the conserved F or W. The order of the fields is D gene, clone size, J gene, V gene, CDR3 DNA, CDR3 protein. A D gene is named only where the DNA matches it firmly. Expanded clones are given a class, and other clones once, few, many or no size at all.

d_call: NA; clone_size: NA; j_call: TRBJ2-1; v_call: TRBV5-1; cdr3_nt: TGCGCCAGCAGCTTGGCCGGCAGGGCGGACGGGAATGAGCAGTTCTTC; cdr3_aa: CASSLAGRADGNEQFF
d_call: TRBD2; clone_size: NA; j_call: TRBJ2-2; v_call: TRBV7-9; cdr3_nt: TGTGCCATCCCCGTAGGAGCGGGGGTCAACACCGGGGAGCTGTTTTTT; cdr3_aa: CAIPVGAGVNTGELFF
d_call: TRBD2; clone_size: NA; j_call: TRBJ2-3; v_call: TRBV19; cdr3_nt: TGTGCCAGTAGTACTAGACTAGCGGGGGAACCAAAGAGCACAGATACGCAGTATTTT; cdr3_aa: CASSTRLAGEPKSTDTQYF
d_call: NA; clone_size: NA; j_call: TRBJ2-3; v_call: TRBV2; cdr3_nt: TGTGCCAGCAGTCCGAGGCGGATAGATACGCAGTATTTT; cdr3_aa: CASSPRRIDTQYF
d_call: TRBD1; clone_size: NA; j_call: TRBJ1-2; v_call: TRBV18; cdr3_nt: TGTGCCAGCTCACCTGACAGGGAGAAGGGCTACACCTTC; cdr3_aa: CASSPDREKGYTF
d_call: TRBD1; clone_size: NA; j_call: TRBJ1-5; v_call: TRBV28; cdr3_nt: TGTGCCACACAGACAGGGCCTTACAATCAGCCCCAGCATTTT; cdr3_aa: CATQTGPYNQPQHF
d_call: NA; clone_size: NA; j_call: TRBJ1-1; v_call: TRBV13; cdr3_nt: TGTGCCAGCAGCTTAGGACGGAGGAACACTGAAGCTTTCTTT; cdr3_aa: CASSLGRRNTEAFF
d_call: NA; clone_size: NA; j_call: TRBJ1-1; v_call: TRBV10-2; cdr3_nt: TGCGCCAGCAGTGAGTCGGGCGTAGAGAAAGCTTTCTTT; cdr3_aa: CASSESGVEKAFF
d_call: TRBD1; clone_size: NA; j_call: TRBJ1-1; v_call: TRBV19; cdr3_nt: TGTGCCAGTAGTATAGGGGGACAGGGATTTAACACTGAAGCTTTCTTT; cdr3_aa: CASSIGGQGFNTEAFF
d_call: TRBD1; clone_size: once; j_call: TRBJ1-3; v_call: TRBV19; cdr3_nt: TGTGCCACCACAGGACAGGGGAGCACCATATATTTT; cdr3_aa: CATTGQGSTIYF
d_call: NA; clone_size: NA; j_call: TRBJ1-2; v_call: TRBV6-5; cdr3_nt: TGTGCCAGCCGGGGAGAATTAATGGACTATGGCTACACCTTC; cdr3_aa: CASRGELMDYGYTF
d_call: TRBD1; clone_size: few; j_call: TRBJ2-7; v_call: TRBV6-5; cdr3_nt: TGTGCCAGCAGTTTGGGACAGGGGAGCTACGAGCAGTACTTC; cdr3_aa: CASSLGQGSYEQYF
d_call: NA; clone_size: NA; j_call: TRBJ2-7; v_call: TRBV25-1; cdr3_nt: TGTGCCAGCAGCCCGTCAGGGCCCTACGAGCAGTACTTC; cdr3_aa: CASSPSGPYEQYF
d_call: TRBD1; clone_size: NA; j_call: TRBJ2-1; v_call: TRBV14; cdr3_nt: TGTGCCAGCAGCCAAGCCGGGACAGAGTCTGGTGAGCAGTTCTTC; cdr3_aa: CASSQAGTESGEQFF
d_call: NA; clone_size: NA; j_call: TRBJ1-3; v_call: TRBV19; cdr3_nt: TGTGCCAGTAGTAATACAGGATTCTCTGGAAACACCATATATTTT; cdr3_aa: CASSNTGFSGNTIYF
d_call: TRBD1; clone_size: NA; j_call: TRBJ1-2; v_call: TRBV27; cdr3_nt: TGTGCCAGCAGTTATGGGACAGGGGAAAGAGGCTACACCTTC; cdr3_aa: CASSYGTGERGYTF
d_call: TRBD1; clone_size: NA; j_call: TRBJ2-5; v_call: TRBV2; cdr3_nt: TGTGCCAGCAGCGACAGGGGCGGGCAAGAGACCCAGTACTTC; cdr3_aa: CASSDRGGQETQYF
d_call: NA; clone_size: NA; j_call: TRBJ2-6; v_call: TRBV5-1; cdr3_nt: TGCGCCAGCAGCGGGACACTATCTGGGGCCAACGTCCTGACTTTC; cdr3_aa: CASSGTLSGANVLTF
d_call: NA; clone_size: NA; j_call: TRBJ1-2; v_call: TRBV29-1; cdr3_nt: TGCAGCGTTGAAGGGGGCAACGGTGGCTACACCTTC; cdr3_aa: CSVEGGNGGYTF
d_call: NA; clone_size: NA; j_call: TRBJ2-1; v_call: TRBV5-4; cdr3_nt: TGTGCCAGCAGCTTGGAGGGGAACTCCTACAATGAGCAGTTCTTC; cdr3_aa: CASSLEGNSYNEQFF
d_call: TRBD2; clone_size: NA; j_call: TRBJ2-3; v_call: TRBV5-1; cdr3_nt: TGCGCCAGCAGCGCGGGACTAGCGGGAGGGGGCGTAGTCGCAGATACGCAGTATTTT; cdr3_aa: CASSAGLAGGGVVADTQYF
d_call: TRBD2; clone_size: NA; j_call: TRBJ2-1; v_call: TRBV7-8; cdr3_nt: TGTGCCAGCAGCCCAGCCGGAGCGGGAGGGCCGTACAATGAGCAGTTCTTC; cdr3_aa: CASSPAGAGGPYNEQFF
d_call: NA; clone_size: NA; j_call: TRBJ2-2; v_call: TRBV7-7; cdr3_nt: TGTGCTAGCAGCCTTATGACAGGCGGGGAGCTGTTTTTT; cdr3_aa: CASSLMTGGELFF
d_call: TRBD2; clone_size: NA; j_call: TRBJ2-1; v_call: TRBV15; cdr3_nt: TGTGCCACCAGCAGAGATAGCGGGACCCAGGGTGAGCAGTTCTTC; cdr3_aa: CATSRDSGTQGEQFF
d_call: NA; clone_size: few; j_call: TRBJ1-5; v_call: TRBV11-2; cdr3_nt: TGTGCCAGCAGCCCGGCCGGAGGAAATCAGCCCCAGCATTTT; cdr3_aa: CASSPAGGNQPQHF
d_call: NA; clone_size: NA; j_call: TRBJ2-3; v_call: TRBV7-6; cdr3_nt: TGTGCCAGCAGCTTAGGGGCTGGCAGTAGCACAGATACGCAGTATTTT; cdr3_aa: CASSLGAGSSTDTQYF
d_call: NA; clone_size: NA; j_call: TRBJ1-4; v_call: TRBV19; cdr3_nt: TGTGCCAGTAGTATAGAGCGGGGACGAGGTGAAAAACTGTTTTTT; cdr3_aa: CASSIERGRGEKLFF
d_call: TRBD1; clone_size: once; j_call: TRBJ1-1; v_call: TRBV5-1; cdr3_nt: TGCGCCAGCAGCTCGACATGGGACAGGGGAACCACTGAAGCTTTCTTT; cdr3_aa: CASSSTWDRGTTEAFF
d_call: NA; clone_size: NA; j_call: TRBJ1-4; v_call: TRBV5-1; cdr3_nt: TGCGCCAGCAGCTTGGGTCAGGGGGAAAAACTGTTTTTT; cdr3_aa: CASSLGQGEKLFF
d_call: TRBD2; clone_size: few; j_call: TRBJ2-5; v_call: TRBV10-3; cdr3_nt: TGTGCCATCAGTGGAGGCGGCAGCGGGGAACTCCAAGAGACCCAGTACTTC; cdr3_aa: CAISGGGSGELQETQYF
d_call: NA; clone_size: NA; j_call: TRBJ2-3; v_call: TRBV19; cdr3_nt: TGTGCCAGTAGTATAACGGGAGAACGGACGCAGTATTTT; cdr3_aa: CASSITGERTQYF
d_call: NA; clone_size: NA; j_call: TRBJ1-1; v_call: TRBV5-6; cdr3_nt: TGTGCCAGCAGCCCTCGGGGTGTCACTGAAGCTTTCTTT; cdr3_aa: CASSPRGVTEAFF
d_call: NA; clone_size: NA; j_call: TRBJ2-5; v_call: TRBV3-1/TRBV3-2; cdr3_nt: TGTGCCAGCAGCCAAGTAGCCGGAGAGACCCAGTACTTC; cdr3_aa: CASSQVAGETQYF
d_call: NA; clone_size: NA; j_call: TRBJ1-6; v_call: TRBV25-1; cdr3_nt: TGTGCCAGCAGTGATAATCAGGGGTGGAATTCACCCCTCCACTTT; cdr3_aa: CASSDNQGWNSPLHF
d_call: TRBD1; clone_size: NA; j_call: TRBJ1-5; v_call: TRBV19; cdr3_nt: TGTGCCAGTAGTGGCACAGGGGGCTCGGCAAGACAGCCCCAGCATTTT; cdr3_aa: CASSGTGGSARQPQHF
d_call: TRBD2; clone_size: NA; j_call: TRBJ2-1; v_call: TRBV9; cdr3_nt: TGTGCCAGCAGCGTAGAACTAAGCGGGGGCTACAATGAGCAGTTCTTC; cdr3_aa: CASSVELSGGYNEQFF
d_call: TRBD2; clone_size: NA; j_call: TRBJ2-1; v_call: TRBV6-4; cdr3_nt: TGTGCCAGCAGCGAGCGGGAGGGCCCCAATGAGCAGTTCTTC; cdr3_aa: CASSEREGPNEQFF
d_call: TRBD2; clone_size: NA; j_call: TRBJ2-1; v_call: TRBV2; cdr3_nt: TGTGCCAGCAGCGTAGCGGGAGGGGGCGGTGAGCAGTTCTTC; cdr3_aa: CASSVAGGGGEQFF